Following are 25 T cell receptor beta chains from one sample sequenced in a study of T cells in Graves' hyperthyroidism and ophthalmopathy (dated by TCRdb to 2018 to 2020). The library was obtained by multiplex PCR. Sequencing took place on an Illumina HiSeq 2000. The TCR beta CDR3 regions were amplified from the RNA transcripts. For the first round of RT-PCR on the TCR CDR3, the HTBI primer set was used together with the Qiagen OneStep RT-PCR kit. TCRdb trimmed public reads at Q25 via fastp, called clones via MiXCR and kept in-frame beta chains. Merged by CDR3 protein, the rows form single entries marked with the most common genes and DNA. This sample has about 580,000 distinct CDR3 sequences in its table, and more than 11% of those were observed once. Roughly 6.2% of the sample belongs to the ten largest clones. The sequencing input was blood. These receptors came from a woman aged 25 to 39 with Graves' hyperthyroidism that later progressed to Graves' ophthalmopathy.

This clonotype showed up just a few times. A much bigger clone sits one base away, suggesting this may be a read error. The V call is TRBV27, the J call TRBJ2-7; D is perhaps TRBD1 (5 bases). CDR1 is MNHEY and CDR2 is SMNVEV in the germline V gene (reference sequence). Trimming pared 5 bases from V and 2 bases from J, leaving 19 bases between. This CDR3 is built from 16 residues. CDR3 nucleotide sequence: TGTGCCAGCAGTCTTACCTCGGCAGGGTTCGCCTACGAGCAGTACTTC. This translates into CASSLTSAGFAYEQYF.

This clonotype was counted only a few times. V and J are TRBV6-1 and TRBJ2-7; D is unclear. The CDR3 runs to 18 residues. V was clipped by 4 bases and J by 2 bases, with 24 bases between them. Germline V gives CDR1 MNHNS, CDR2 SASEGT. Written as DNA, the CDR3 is TGTGCCAGCAGTGTTCAGGCGGCAACCAAGCGCTTTACCTACGAGCAGTACTTC. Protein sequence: CASSVQAATKRFTYEQYF.

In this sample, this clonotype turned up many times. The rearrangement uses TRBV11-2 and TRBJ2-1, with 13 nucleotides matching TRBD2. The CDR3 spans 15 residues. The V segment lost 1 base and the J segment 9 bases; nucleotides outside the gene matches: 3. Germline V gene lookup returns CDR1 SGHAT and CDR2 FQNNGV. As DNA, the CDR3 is TGTGCCAGCAGCTTAGCCGGGACTAGCGGGATTGAGCAGTTCTTC. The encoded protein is CASSLAGTSGIEQFF.

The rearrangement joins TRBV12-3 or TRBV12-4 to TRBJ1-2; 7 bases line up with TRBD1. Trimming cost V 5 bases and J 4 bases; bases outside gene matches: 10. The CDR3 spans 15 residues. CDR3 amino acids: CASSRTTGLFYGYTF. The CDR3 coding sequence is TGTGCCAGCAGTCGGACGACAGGGCTATTCTATGGCTACACCTTC.

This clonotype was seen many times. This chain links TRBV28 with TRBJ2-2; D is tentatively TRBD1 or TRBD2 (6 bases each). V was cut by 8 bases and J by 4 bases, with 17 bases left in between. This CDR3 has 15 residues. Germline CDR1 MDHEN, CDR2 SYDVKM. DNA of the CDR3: TGTGCCAGCCTAGGGGGAGGTCGTGGCACCGGGGAGCTGTTTTTT. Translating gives CASLGGGRGTGELFF. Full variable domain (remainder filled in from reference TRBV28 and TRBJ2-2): DVKVTQSSRYLVKRTGEKVFLECVQDMDHENMFWYRQDPGLGLRLIYFSYDVKMKEKGDIPEGYSVSREKKERFSLILESASTNQTSMYLCASLGGGRGTGELFFGEGSRLTVL.

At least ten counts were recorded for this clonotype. The CDR3 loop is CASSKGGYTF. CDR3 DNA sequence: TGTGCCAGCAGCAAAGGGGGCTACACCTTC. The chain is built from TRBV11-2 and TRBJ1-2; D ambiguous. Trimming took off 5 bases at V and 8 bases at J, with 6 bases between the two ends. The CDR3 spans 10 residues. Per germline, CDR1 SGHAT and CDR2 FQNNGV.

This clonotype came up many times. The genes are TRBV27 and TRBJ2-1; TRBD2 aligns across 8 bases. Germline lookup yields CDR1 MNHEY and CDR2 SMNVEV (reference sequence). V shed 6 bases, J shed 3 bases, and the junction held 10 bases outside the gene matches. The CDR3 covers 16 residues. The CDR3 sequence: CASRRSGRAVYNEQFF. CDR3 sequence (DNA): TGTGCCAGCAGGCGGTCCGGGAGGGCCGTCTACAATGAGCAGTTCTTC.

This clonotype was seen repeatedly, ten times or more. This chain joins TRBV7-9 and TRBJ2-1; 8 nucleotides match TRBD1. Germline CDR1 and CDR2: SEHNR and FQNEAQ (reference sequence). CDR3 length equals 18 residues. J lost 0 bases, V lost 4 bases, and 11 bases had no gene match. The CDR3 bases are TGTGCCAGCAGCTCTAGACAGGGGAAGGGGAGCTCCTACAATGAGCAGTTCTTC. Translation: CASSSRQGKGSSYNEQFF. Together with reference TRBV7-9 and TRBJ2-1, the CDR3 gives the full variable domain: DTGVSQNPRHKITKRGQNVTFRCDPISEHNRLYWYRQTLGQGPEFLTYFQNEAQLEKSRLLSDRFSAERPKGSFSTLEIQRTEQGDSAMYLCASSSRQGKGSSYNEQFFGPGTRLTVL.

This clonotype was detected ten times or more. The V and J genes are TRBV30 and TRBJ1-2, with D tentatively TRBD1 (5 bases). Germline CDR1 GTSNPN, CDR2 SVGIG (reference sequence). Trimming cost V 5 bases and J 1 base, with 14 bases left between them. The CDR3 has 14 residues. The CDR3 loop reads CAWLLDTHNYGYTF. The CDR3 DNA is TGTGCCTGGTTGTTGGACACGCATAACTATGGCTACACCTTC.

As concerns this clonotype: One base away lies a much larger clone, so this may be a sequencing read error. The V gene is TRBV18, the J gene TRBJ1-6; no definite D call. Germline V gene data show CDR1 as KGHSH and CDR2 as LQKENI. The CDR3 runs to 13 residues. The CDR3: CAGSPAQDSPLHF. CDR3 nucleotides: TGTGCCGGCTCACCGGCCCAGGATTCACCCCTCCACTTT.

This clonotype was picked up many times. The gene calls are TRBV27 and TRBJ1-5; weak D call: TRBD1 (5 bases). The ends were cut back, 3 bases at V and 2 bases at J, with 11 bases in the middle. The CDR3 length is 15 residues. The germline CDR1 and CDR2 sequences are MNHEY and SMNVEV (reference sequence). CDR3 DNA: TGTGCCAGCAGTTTTGTAGGGGCTGGCAATCAGCCCCAGCATTTT. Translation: CASSFVGAGNQPQHF.

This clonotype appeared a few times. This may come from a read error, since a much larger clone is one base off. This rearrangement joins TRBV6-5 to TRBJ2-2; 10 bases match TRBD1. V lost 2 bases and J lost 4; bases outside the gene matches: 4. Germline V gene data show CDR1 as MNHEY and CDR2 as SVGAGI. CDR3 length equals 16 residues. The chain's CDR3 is CASSYGTGVGTGELFF. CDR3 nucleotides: TGTGCCAGCAGTTACGGGACAGGGGTTGGCACCGGGGAGCTGTTTTTT.

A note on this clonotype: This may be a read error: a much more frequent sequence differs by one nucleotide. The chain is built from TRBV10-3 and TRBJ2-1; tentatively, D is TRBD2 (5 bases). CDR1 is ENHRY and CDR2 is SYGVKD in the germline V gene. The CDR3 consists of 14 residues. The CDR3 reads CAIESGSSYSEQFF. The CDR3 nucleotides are TGTGCCATCGAGAGCGGAAGCTCCTACAGTGAGCAGTTCTTC.

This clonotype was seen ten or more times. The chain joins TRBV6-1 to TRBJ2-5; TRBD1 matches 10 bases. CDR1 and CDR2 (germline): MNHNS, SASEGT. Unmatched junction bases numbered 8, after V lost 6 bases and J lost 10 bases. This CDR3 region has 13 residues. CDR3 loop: CASSPGTGDSQYF. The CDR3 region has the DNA TGTGCCAGCAGCCCCGGGACAGGGGATAGCCAGTACTTC.

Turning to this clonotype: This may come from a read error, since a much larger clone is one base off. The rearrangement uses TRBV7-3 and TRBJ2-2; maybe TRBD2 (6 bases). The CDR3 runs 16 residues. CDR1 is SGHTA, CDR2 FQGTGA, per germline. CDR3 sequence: CASSLIPATNTGEVFF. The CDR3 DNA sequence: TGTGCCAGCAGCTTAATCCCCGCCACGAACACCGGGGAGGTGTTTTTT.

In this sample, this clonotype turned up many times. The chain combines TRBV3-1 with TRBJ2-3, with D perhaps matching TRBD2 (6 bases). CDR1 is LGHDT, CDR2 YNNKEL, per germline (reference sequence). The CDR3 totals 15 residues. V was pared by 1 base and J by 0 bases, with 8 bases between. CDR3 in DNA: TGTGCCAGCAGCCAAGTGCGGGGAAGCACAGATACGCAGTATTTT. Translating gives CASSQVRGSTDTQYF.

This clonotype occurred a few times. CDR3 nucleotide sequence: TGTGCCAGCAGTGAGATCGGGGGGGGCCCAAAGAGGGATACGCAGTATTTT. Encoded protein: CASSEIGGGPKRDTQYF. V usage is TRBV27 and J usage is TRBJ2-3; TRBD2 agrees at 8 bases. Germline CDR1 MNHEY, CDR2 SMNVEV (reference sequence). The junction had 16 bases not matched to a gene; V was cut back by 5 bases and J by 6 bases. This CDR3 has 17 residues.

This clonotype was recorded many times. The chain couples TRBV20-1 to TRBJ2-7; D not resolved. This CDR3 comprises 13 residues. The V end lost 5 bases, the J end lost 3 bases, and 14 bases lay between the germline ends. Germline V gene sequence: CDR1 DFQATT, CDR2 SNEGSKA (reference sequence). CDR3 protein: CSAFYEAYYEQYF. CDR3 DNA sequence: TGCAGTGCTTTCTACGAGGCCTACTACGAGCAGTACTTC.

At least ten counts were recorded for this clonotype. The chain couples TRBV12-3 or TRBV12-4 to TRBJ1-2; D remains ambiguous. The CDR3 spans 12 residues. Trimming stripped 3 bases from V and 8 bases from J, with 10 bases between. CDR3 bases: TGTGCCAGCAGTTTTCGGGCGGGCGGCTACACCTTC. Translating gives CASSFRAGGYTF.

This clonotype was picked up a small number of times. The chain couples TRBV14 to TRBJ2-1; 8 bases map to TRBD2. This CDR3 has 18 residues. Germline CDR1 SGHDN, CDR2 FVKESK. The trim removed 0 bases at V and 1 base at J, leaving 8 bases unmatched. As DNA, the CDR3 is TGTGCCAGCAGCCAAGATTGGCTAGCGGGCACATCCTACAATGAGCAGTTCTTC. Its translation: CASSQDWLAGTSYNEQFF. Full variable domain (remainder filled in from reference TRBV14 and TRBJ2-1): EAGVTQFPSHSVIEKGQTVTLRCDPISGHDNLYWYRRVMGKEIKFLLHFVKESKQDESGMPNNRFLAERTGGTYSTLKVQPAELEDSGVYFCASSQDWLAGTSYNEQFFGPGTRLTVL.

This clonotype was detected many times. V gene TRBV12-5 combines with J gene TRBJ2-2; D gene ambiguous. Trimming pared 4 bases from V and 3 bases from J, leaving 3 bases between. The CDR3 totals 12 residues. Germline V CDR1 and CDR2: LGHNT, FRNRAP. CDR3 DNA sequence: TGTGCTAGTGGTTATTACACCGGGGAGCTGTTTTTT. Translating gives CASGYYTGELFF.

CDR3 residues: CASSSSTGGRGQETQYF. Written as DNA, the CDR3 is TGTGCCAGCAGCTCCTCCACTGGCGGGAGGGGTCAAGAGACCCAGTACTTC. The chain joins TRBV13 to TRBJ2-5, with 9 bases aligning to TRBD2. The CDR3 covers 17 residues. With 4 bases clipped from V and 2 bases from J, the junction kept 11 bases outside the gene matches. CDR1 is PRHDT, CDR2 FYEKMQ, per germline (reference sequence).

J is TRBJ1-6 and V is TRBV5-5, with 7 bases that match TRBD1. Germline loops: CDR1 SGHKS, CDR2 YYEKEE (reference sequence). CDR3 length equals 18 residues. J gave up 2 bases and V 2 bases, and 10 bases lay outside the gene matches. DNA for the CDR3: TGTGCCAGCAGCTTCACCGGGACAGTCGGGGCCTATAATTCACCCCTCCACTTT. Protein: CASSFTGTVGAYNSPLHF. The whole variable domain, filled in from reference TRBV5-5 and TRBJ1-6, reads DAGVTQSPTHLIKTRGQQVTLRCSPISGHKSVSWYQQVLGQGPQFIFQYYEKEERGRGNFPDRFSARQFPNYSSELNVNALLLGDSALYLCASSFTGTVGAYNSPLHFGNGTRLTVT.

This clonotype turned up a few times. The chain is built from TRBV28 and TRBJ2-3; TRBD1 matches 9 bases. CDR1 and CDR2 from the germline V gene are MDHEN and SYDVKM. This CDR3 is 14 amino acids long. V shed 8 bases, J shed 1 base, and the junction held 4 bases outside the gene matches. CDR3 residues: CASARDRGTDTQYF. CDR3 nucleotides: TGTGCCAGCGCCCGGGACAGGGGCACAGATACGCAGTATTTT.

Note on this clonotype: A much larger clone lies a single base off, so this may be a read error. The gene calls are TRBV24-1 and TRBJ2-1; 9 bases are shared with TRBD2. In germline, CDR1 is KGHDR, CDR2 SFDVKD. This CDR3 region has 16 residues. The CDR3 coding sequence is TGTACCACCAGTGAGTGGGGACTAGCCCCAGCAAATGAGCAGTTCTTC. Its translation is CTTSEWGLAPANEQFF.